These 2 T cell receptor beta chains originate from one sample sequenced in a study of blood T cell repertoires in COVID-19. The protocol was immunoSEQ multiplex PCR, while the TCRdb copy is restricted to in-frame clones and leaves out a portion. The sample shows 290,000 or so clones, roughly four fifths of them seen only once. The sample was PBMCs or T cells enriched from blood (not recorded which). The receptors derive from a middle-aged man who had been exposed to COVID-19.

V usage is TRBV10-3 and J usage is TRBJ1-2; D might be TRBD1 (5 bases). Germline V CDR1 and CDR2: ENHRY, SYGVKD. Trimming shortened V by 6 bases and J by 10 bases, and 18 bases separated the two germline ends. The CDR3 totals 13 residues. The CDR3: CAIRPSGQTDYTF. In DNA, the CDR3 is TGTGCCATCAGACCTTCGGGTCAGACAGACTACACCTTC.

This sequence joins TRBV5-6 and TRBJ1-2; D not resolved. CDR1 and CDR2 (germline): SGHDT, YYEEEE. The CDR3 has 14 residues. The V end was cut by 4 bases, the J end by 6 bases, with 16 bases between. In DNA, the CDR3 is TGTGCCAGCAGCCCAGGAGGCGGCGGTAATGGCTACACCTTC. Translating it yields CASSPGGGGNGYTF. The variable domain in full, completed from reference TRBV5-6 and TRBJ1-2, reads DAGVTQSPTHLIKTRGQQVTLRCSPKSGHDTVSWYQQALGQGPQFIFQYYEEEERQRGNFPDRFSGHQFPNYSSELNVNALLLGDSALYLCASSPGGGGNGYTFGSGTRLTVV.